The 9 T cell receptor beta chains given below trace back to one sample, sequenced in a study of Ad26.COV2.S vaccination and SARS-CoV-2 variants. The assay was immunoSEQ multiplex PCR, and TCRdb's table has in-frame clones only and misses some. The repertoire holds 180,000 or so clones, with roughly nine tenths as singletons. This specimen was peripheral blood, taken after recovery from COVID-19. These receptors were obtained from a human donor who had recovered from COVID-19.

The V and J genes are TRBV2 and TRBJ2-3; 10 bases are a match to TRBD2. J was trimmed by 6 bases and V by 6 bases; bases with no gene match: 6. From germline, CDR1 is SNHLY and CDR2 FYNNEI. The CDR3 is 14 amino acids. CDR3: CASRAGGPWDTQYF. CDR3 nucleotide sequence: TGTGCCAGCAGAGCGGGAGGGCCCTGGGATACGCAGTATTTT.

The genes are TRBV27 and TRBJ2-1; D could derive from TRBD1 or TRBD2 (5 bases each). Trimming took 5 bases from V and 4 from J, leaving 18 bases between them. The germline V gene encodes CDR1 MNHEY and CDR2 SMNVEV (reference sequence). The CDR3 is made up of 16 amino acids. CDR3 region: CASSPLQGDRYNEQFF. CDR3 bases: TGTGCCAGCAGTCCCCTCCAGGGAGACAGATACAATGAGCAGTTCTTC.

This clone was counted a single time. This rearrangement joins TRBV2 to TRBJ1-2; D might be TRBD1 (6 bases). The germline CDR1 and CDR2 sequences are SNHLY and FYNNEI. CDR3 length: 15 amino acids. V was cut by 3 bases and J by 8 bases, with 19 bases left in between. The CDR3, as DNA: TGTGCCAGCAGTGATGGACAGCCCCCTCCCGGGGGCTACACCTTC. Protein: CASSDGQPPPGGYTF.

This clone turned up a few times. The V and J genes are TRBV27 and TRBJ1-2, with a tentative D call TRBD1 (5 bases). There are 14 residues in the CDR3. Between the trimmed V and J ends, which lost 3 bases and 4 bases, there was a span of 12 bases. Germline assignment: CDR1 MNHEY and CDR2 SMNVEV (reference sequence). CDR3 amino acids: CASSLGGSRYGYTF. CDR3 sequence (DNA): TGTGCCAGCAGTTTGGGGGGATCTCGCTATGGCTACACCTTC.

The J gene is TRBJ2-3, the V gene TRBV30, with 7 bases aligning to TRBD2. V lost 3 bases and J lost 5; bases outside the gene matches: 14. The V gene's germline CDR1 is GTSNPN and CDR2 SVGIG (reference sequence). There are 16 residues in the CDR3. The CDR3 here is CAWSGSSGGEEDTQYF. The CDR3 region has the DNA TGTGCCTGGAGCGGATCTAGCGGAGGGGAGGAAGATACGCAGTATTTT. Complete variable domain (other parts from reference TRBV30 and TRBJ2-3): SQTIHQWPATLVQPVGSPLSLECTVEGTSNPNLYWYRQAAGRGLQLLFYSVGIGQISSEVPQNLSASRPQDRQFILSSKKLLLSDSGFYLCAWSGSSGGEEDTQYFGPGTRLTVL.

The table lists this clone with a few counts. The chain has TRBV7-8 and TRBJ1-1; D unresolved. Trimming removed 6 bases from V and 1 base from J, with 12 bases in between. Germline V gene data show CDR1 as SGHVS and CDR2 as FQNEAQ. The CDR3 loop spans 14 amino acids. In DNA, the CDR3 is TGTGCCAGCAGTTCCGGACTTGGGAACACTGAAGCTTTCTTT. Translated: CASSSGLGNTEAFF.

This chain uses TRBV4-2 with TRBJ2-6; D is unclear. The CDR3 length is 15 residues. V was trimmed by 1 base and J by 7 bases, leaving 11 bases between them. Germline lookup yields CDR1 LGHNA and CDR2 YNFKEQ. The CDR3 DNA sequence: TGTGCCAGCAGCCAAGCCCCCCTCGGAGCCAACGTCCTGACTTTC. Its protein is CASSQAPLGANVLTF.

The chain recombines TRBV27 with TRBJ2-7; TRBD2 aligns across 10 bases. The J segment lost 6 bases and the V segment lost 5 bases, leaving 7 bases of the junction unmatched. Germline-derived CDR1 and CDR2 are MNHEY and SMNVEV (reference sequence). This CDR3 contains 14 residues. The CDR3 is CASSPQASGGEQYF. The CDR3 DNA sequence: TGTGCCAGCAGTCCCCAGGCTAGCGGGGGCGAGCAGTACTTC.

This chain joins TRBV20-1 and TRBJ1-1, with D unresolved. Trimming pared 3 bases from V and 6 bases from J, leaving 8 bases between. CDR3 length equals 11 residues. The germline CDR1 and CDR2 sequences are DFQATT and SNEGSKA (reference sequence). CDR3 sequence reads: CSAREGPEAFF. The CDR3 DNA reads as TGCAGTGCTAGGGAAGGGCCTGAAGCTTTCTTT.